This is a list of T cell receptor beta chains from one sample in a study of Ad26.COV2.S vaccination and SARS-CoV-2 variants. TCRdb's copy holds only in-frame clones and misses some; the assay was immunoSEQ multiplex PCR. The sample carries about 410,000 clones, around nine tenths recorded once. The sequencing used peripheral blood, collected in a trial of Ad26.COV2.S vaccine versus placebo. All receptors derive from a person between 18 and 59 years old who received the Ad26.COV2.S COVID-19 vaccine or a placebo. The CDR3 runs from the conserved cysteine through the conserved F or W. A D gene is named only where the DNA matches it firmly. Clone size is shown for a subset of rows, as once, few, many or a class of expanded clone.

d_call	cdr3_length	v_call	j_call	clone_size	cdr3_aa	cdr3_nt
.	15	TRBV6-5	TRBJ2-7	.	CASSSAAAPTYEQYF	TGTGCCAGCAGTTCCGCAGCGGCGCCAACCTACGAGCAGTACTTC
.	14	TRBV11-2	TRBJ2-3	.	CASSLNPSVDTQYF	TGTGCCAGCAGCTTGAATCCCTCCGTAGATACGCAGTATTTT
.	13	TRBV4-3	TRBJ2-1	.	CASSQAGYNEQFF	TGCGCCAGCAGCCAAGCGGGCTACAATGAGCAGTTCTTC
.	14	TRBV28	TRBJ2-7	.	CASSLRTSSYEQYF	TGTGCCAGCAGCCTCAGGACCTCCTCCTACGAGCAGTACTTC
.	17	TRBV28	TRBJ1-2	.	CASSLLGQGSAAGGYTF	TGTGCCAGCAGCCTCCTGGGCCAGGGGAGCGCTGCTGGAGGCTACACCTTC
TRBD1	16	TRBV28	TRBJ1-6	.	CASSRVGGTDNSPLHF	TGTGCCAGCAGTCGTGTGGGTGGGACAGACAATTCACCCCTCCACTTT
.	15	TRBV9	TRBJ1-3	.	CASSVDAGEGNTIYF	TGTGCCAGCAGCGTAGACGCAGGCGAGGGAAACACCATATATTTT
TRBD2	16	TRBV7-2	TRBJ2-2	.	CASSPRLAGGAGELFF	TGTGCCAGCAGCCCCCGACTAGCGGGAGGGGCCGGGGAGCTGTTTTTT
.	12	TRBV12-3/TRBV12-4	TRBJ1-1	.	CASKLVNTEAFF	TGTGCCAGCAAACTGGTGAACACTGAAGCTTTCTTT
.	12	TRBV5-1	TRBJ2-3	.	CASSREPDTQYF	TGCGCCAGCAGCAGGGAACCAGATACGCAGTATTTT
.	15	TRBV5-4	TRBJ2-5	.	CASTLRLGGKETQYF	TGTGCCAGCACCCTCAGGTTGGGCGGTAAAGAGACCCAGTACTTC
.	13	TRBV25-1	TRBJ1-2	.	CASSVGGNYGYTF	TGTGCCAGCAGCGTTGGAGGGAACTATGGCTACACCTTC
.	13	TRBV11-3	TRBJ2-7	few	CASSLEWRGEQYF	TGTGCCAGCAGCTTAGAGTGGAGGGGCGAGCAGTACTTC
.	16	TRBV5-4	TRBJ1-6	.	CASSLRGLGDNSPLHF	TGTGCCAGCAGCTTAAGGGGCCTGGGAGATAATTCACCCCTCCACTTT
.	14	TRBV6-5	TRBJ2-2	.	CASSGTRNTGELFF	TGTGCCAGCTCCGGGACTCGGAACACCGGGGAGCTGTTTTTT
TRBD1	13	TRBV5-8	TRBJ1-1	.	CASSSGGWTEAFF	TGTGCCAGCAGTTCAGGGGGCTGGACTGAAGCTTTCTTT
.	15	TRBV7-6	TRBJ2-3	once	CASSLEGAGTDTQYF	TGTGCCAGCAGCTTAGAGGGAGCGGGCACAGATACGCAGTATTTT
.	12	TRBV30	TRBJ2-7	.	CAWSSRGYEQYF	TGTGCCTGGAGTTCCAGGGGTTACGAGCAGTACTTC
.	11	TRBV5-6	TRBJ2-7	.	CASSRSYEQYF	TGTGCCAGCAGCCGATCCTACGAGCAGTACTTC
TRBD2	15	TRBV7-3	TRBJ2-1	once	CASSLGLAGGHEQFF	TGTGCCAGCAGCTTAGGACTAGCGGGAGGGCATGAGCAGTTCTTC
.	15	TRBV6-5	TRBJ2-1	.	CASSSQFDAYNEQFF	TGTGCCAGCAGCAGTCAATTCGACGCATACAATGAGCAGTTCTTC
.	13	TRBV2	TRBJ2-7	.	CASSLRERGEQYF	TGTGCCAGCAGTCTCAGGGAGCGAGGCGAGCAGTACTTC
.	16	TRBV7-9	TRBJ1-3	.	CASSREGGLGGNTIYF	TGTGCCAGCAGCCGAGAGGGGGGACTAGGAGGAAACACCATATATTTT
TRBD2	14	TRBV6-5	TRBJ2-7	.	CASRLDVGTNEQYF	TGTGCCAGCAGGCTTGACGTGGGGACTAACGAGCAGTACTTC
.	14	TRBV6-5	TRBJ1-2	once	CASSYSGEVDGYTF	TGTGCCAGCAGTTACTCTGGGGAGGTAGATGGCTACACCTTC
TRBD1	14	TRBV6-2/TRBV6-3	TRBJ1-1	.	CASSYRDRNTEAFF	TGTGCCAGCAGTTACCGGGACAGGAACACTGAAGCTTTCTTT
TRBD2	16	TRBV11-2	TRBJ2-1	.	CASSSRLAPLKGEQFF	TGTGCCAGCAGCTCCCGACTAGCACCCCTTAAAGGCGAGCAGTTCTTC
.	17	TRBV5-1	TRBJ2-1	.	CASSWRDGIALDNEQFF	TGCGCCAGCAGCTGGCGGGACGGGATAGCGCTTGACAATGAGCAGTTCTTC
.	13	TRBV5-1	TRBJ1-1	.	CASSLGPRPEAFF	TGCGCCAGCAGCTTGGGCCCGCGGCCTGAAGCTTTCTTT
.	16	TRBV12-5	TRBJ1-2	.	CASGLVIGSVRAGYTF	TGTGCTAGTGGTTTGGTAATCGGCTCGGTAAGGGCTGGCTACACCTTC
TRBD1	14	TRBV27	TRBJ2-5	.	CASSRQGFGETQYF	TGTGCCAGCAGTCGACAGGGGTTTGGGGAGACCCAGTACTTC
TRBD2	16	TRBV7-9	TRBJ2-7	.	CASSPGLAGGTYEQYF	TGTGCCAGCAGCCCCGGACTAGCGGGAGGGACCTACGAGCAGTACTTC
.	15	TRBV28	TRBJ2-1	.	CASSYLADTYNEQFF	TGTGCCAGCAGTTATTTAGCGGATACTTACAATGAGCAGTTCTTC
.	17	TRBV5-1	TRBJ2-1	.	CASSPGPASQRFVEQFF	TGCGCCAGCAGCCCAGGACCCGCGAGCCAGAGATTTGTGGAGCAGTTCTTC
.	14	TRBV5-4	TRBJ1-2	.	CASSANQGNYGYTF	TGTGCCAGCAGCGCCAATCAGGGGAACTATGGCTACACCTTC
.	17	TRBV11-3	TRBJ1-1	.	CASSPRRGRVGDTEAFF	TGTGCCAGCAGCCCCCGACGGGGAAGAGTCGGGGACACTGAAGCTTTCTTT
.	14	TRBV28	TRBJ1-2	.	CASSLAQGSYGYTF	TGTGCCAGCAGCCTGGCGCAGGGGAGCTATGGCTACACCTTC
.	14	TRBV13	TRBJ2-1	.	CASSFWRGNNEQFF	TGTGCCAGCAGCTTCTGGCGGGGAAACAATGAGCAGTTCTTC
TRBD2	15	TRBV30	TRBJ2-3	.	CAWRSGAGVADTQYF	TGTGCCTGGAGATCGGGAGCGGGAGTGGCAGATACGCAGTATTTT
TRBD1	14	TRBV29-1	TRBJ1-1	.	CSVLRTGKGIEAFF	TGCAGCGTCCTTAGGACAGGGAAGGGAATTGAAGCTTTCTTT
TRBD2	18	TRBV5-1	TRBJ2-7	.	CASSSWTSDNPGLYEQYF	TGCGCCAGCAGCAGCTGGACTAGCGACAATCCGGGACTATACGAGCAGTACTTC
.	19	TRBV7-8	TRBJ2-7	.	CASSSHGRGRYGSRYEQYF	TGTGCCAGCAGCTCCCATGGGAGGGGGCGCTACGGGAGCCGTTACGAGCAGTACTTC
.	15	TRBV5-4	TRBJ2-1	.	CASSFEVGVLNEQFF	TGTGCCAGCAGCTTCGAAGTGGGAGTGCTTAATGAGCAGTTCTTC
.	13	TRBV28	TRBJ2-2	.	CASMDAHRGELFF	TGTGCCAGCATGGATGCGCACCGCGGGGAGCTGTTTTTT
.	16	TRBV21-1	TRBJ2-7	.	CASSGGDRCKTYEQYF	TGTGCCAGCAGCGGTGGGGACAGGTGTAAGACCTACGAGCAGTACTTC
.	15	TRBV19	TRBJ1-6	.	CASTPGAQNNSPLHF	TGTGCCAGTACCCCGGGAGCGCAGAATAATTCACCCCTCCACTTT
.	15	TRBV27	TRBJ1-2	.	CASSYKRAPFDGYTF	TGTGCCAGCAGCTACAAAAGGGCCCCCTTTGATGGCTACACCTTC
TRBD2	16	TRBV28	TRBJ2-4	.	CASSLGTSGSLNIQYF	TGTGCCAGCAGTTTGGGGACTAGCGGGAGTTTAAACATTCAGTACTTC
TRBD1	14	TRBV19	TRBJ2-3	.	CASRETGSLRTQYF	TGTGCCAGTAGAGAGACAGGGTCCCTACGGACGCAGTATTTT
TRBD1	15	TRBV5-4	TRBJ2-7	.	CASSPGQGASYEQYF	TGTGCCAGCAGCCCCGGACAGGGGGCAAGCTACGAGCAGTACTTC
.	13	TRBV27	TRBJ1-5	.	CASSRIRNQPQHF	TGTGCCAGCAGCCGGATACGCAATCAGCCCCAGCATTTT
TRBD2	15	TRBV4-2	TRBJ2-7	once	CASSQEWRGGYEQYF	TGTGCCAGCAGCCAAGAGTGGCGCGGGGGTTACGAGCAGTACTTC
.	12	TRBV29-1	TRBJ1-1	.	CSVEGLATEAFF	TGCAGCGTTGAAGGGCTAGCTACTGAAGCTTTCTTT
.	13	TRBV19	TRBJ1-1	.	CASSAQGSTEAFF	TGTGCCAGTAGTGCCCAGGGTAGCACTGAAGCTTTCTTT
.	11	TRBV6-5	TRBJ1-2	many	CASTHPGELPF	TGTGCCAGCACTCACCCGGGGGAGTTGCCCTTC
TRBD2	15	TRBV5-5	TRBJ2-3	.	CASSYWDYLESTQYF	TGTGCCAGCAGCTATTGGGACTATCTCGAGAGTACGCAGTATTTT
TRBD2	14	TRBV2	TRBJ2-1	.	CASSGLAGGNEQFF	TGTGCCAGCAGCGGACTAGCGGGAGGAAATGAGCAGTTCTTC